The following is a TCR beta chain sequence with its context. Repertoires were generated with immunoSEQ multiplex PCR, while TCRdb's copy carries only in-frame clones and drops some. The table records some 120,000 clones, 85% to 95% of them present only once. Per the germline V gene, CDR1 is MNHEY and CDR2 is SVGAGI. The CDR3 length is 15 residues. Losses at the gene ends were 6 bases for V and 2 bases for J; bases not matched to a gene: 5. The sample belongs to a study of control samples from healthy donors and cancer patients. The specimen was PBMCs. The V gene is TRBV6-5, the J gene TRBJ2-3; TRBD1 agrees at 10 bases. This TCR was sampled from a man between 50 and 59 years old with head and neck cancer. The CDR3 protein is CASSDRGHVTDTQYF. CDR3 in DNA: TGTGCCAGCAGCGACAGGGGGCATGTCACAGATACGCAGTATTTT.